One T cell receptor (beta chain) is described in this entry. The data were taken from a study of blood T cell repertoires in COVID-19. Study-level information: COVID-19 samples collected from the United States, Italy and Spain covered acute and convalescent phases. The analysed material was cDNA or gDNA that came from T cells, B-cell-depleted T cells, or PBMCs.

Study processing details: It was from reference gene primer amplification that nucleated cell counts were estimated. TCRdb's copy holds only in-frame clones and misses some; the assay was immunoSEQ multiplex PCR. For V, J and clone size, that table is used; D and trimming come from the DNA. The table shows 250,000 to 300,000 clones, with around 89% occurring only once. From germline, CDR1 is SGHDT and CDR2 YYEEEE. V shed 0 bases and J 2 bases; nucleotides not matched to a gene: 0. The CDR3 is made up of 14 amino acids. This chain connects TRBV5-6 to TRBJ1-2, with 8 bases matching TRBD1. The sequenced sample was peripheral blood. This receptor was identified in a man aged 35-49 years with acute or convalescent COVID-19. The CDR3 protein is CASSLGQGNYGYTF. The CDR3 nucleotides read TGTGCCAGCAGCTTGGGACAGGGGAACTATGGCTACACCTTC.